The 27 T cell receptor beta chains below come from one sample, sequenced in a study of chemoradiotherapy in HPV16-positive cancers. Sequencing used immunoSEQ multiplex PCR; TCRdb keeps in-frame clones, though not all of them. The sample contains approximately 5,000 clones, roughly 81% of which appear only once. The specimen comprised tumor tissue, sampled from a patient who underwent chemoradiotherapy. Every receptor here comes from a human donor with HPV-associated anogenital cancer.

J is TRBJ2-3 and V is TRBV2, with D possibly matching TRBD2 (5 bases). Per germline, CDR1 SNHLY and CDR2 FYNNEI. V lost 7 bases and J 4 bases, leaving 18 bases between the germline ends. The CDR3 is 15 amino acids. CDR3 sequence: CASNGFGGSSDTQYF. As DNA, the CDR3 is TGTGCCAGCAATGGATTTGGCGGGTCCTCAGATACGCAGTATTTT. Full variable domain (remainder filled in from reference TRBV2 and TRBJ2-3): EPEVTQTPSHQVTQMGQEVILRCVPISNHLYFYWYRQILGQKVEFLVSFYNNEISEKSEIFDDQFSVERPDGSNFTLKIRSTKLEDSAMYFCASNGFGGSSDTQYFGPGTRLTVL.

CDR3 region: CASSHPGLAGGPRRDEQFF. The DNA of the CDR3 is TGCGCCAGCAGCCACCCCGGACTAGCGGGAGGACCCCGGAGGGATGAGCAGTTCTTC. The chain couples TRBV4-1 to TRBJ2-1; TRBD2 matches at 14 bases. The CDR3 is made up of 19 amino acids. Germline values: CDR1 MGHRA, CDR2 YSYEKL. V lost 3 bases and J lost 8; bases outside the gene matches: 15.

The CDR3 DNA sequence: TGTGCCAGCAGCTTAGATCCGGGACAGGGTGGTAACGAGCAGTACTTC. As protein: CASSLDPGQGGNEQYF. J is TRBJ2-5 and V is TRBV11-3, with 9 bases lining up with TRBD1. The J call is uncertain, as TRBJ2-7 better fits the DNA end. The length of the CDR3 is 16 residues. Germline assignment: CDR1 SGHNT and CDR2 YENEEA.

The chain links TRBV7-8 to TRBJ2-7, with 9 nucleotides matching TRBD2. Germline CDR1 SGHVS, CDR2 FQNEAQ. Germline trimming cut 1 base from V and 2 bases from J; bases unmatched to any gene: 0. The CDR3 is 14 residues long. In DNA form, the CDR3 reads TGTGCCAGCAGCTTAGGACTAGCGGCCTACGAGCAGTACTTC. Its translation is CASSLGLAAYEQYF.

This rearrangement joins TRBV4-1 to TRBJ1-1; 7 bases line up with TRBD1. Trimming at V came to 1 base and at J to 0 bases, leaving 8 bases not matched to a gene. CDR1 and CDR2 from the germline V gene are MGHRA and YSYEKL. The CDR3 covers 17 residues. CDR3 sequence reads: CASSQVLYRGLNTEAFF. CDR3 sequence (DNA): TGCGCCAGCAGCCAAGTCTTGTACAGGGGATTGAACACTGAAGCTTTCTTT.

This clone has only a few counts. This chain connects TRBV7-2 to TRBJ2-3; 11 positions match TRBD2. This CDR3 contains 14 residues. Germline V gene data show CDR1 as SGHTA and CDR2 as FQGNSA. V dropped 7 bases and J dropped 3; count of bases not matched to a gene: 3. CDR3 bases: TGTGCCAGCATCCCTAGCGGGAGGACAGATACGCAGTATTTT. Protein product: CASIPSGRTDTQYF.

The chain is built from TRBV25-1 and TRBJ1-2; 8 bases fit TRBD1. Losses at the gene ends were 3 bases for V and 2 bases for J; bases not matched to a gene: 8. The CDR3 sequence is 16 residues long. The V gene's germline CDR1 is MGHDK and CDR2 SYGVNS. In nucleotides, the CDR3 is TGTGCCAGCAGTGAGGGGACAGGCTCTGTGAACTATGGCTACACCTTC. This encodes CASSEGTGSVNYGYTF.

This chain connects TRBV7-2 to TRBJ2-1; no firm D call. Germline-derived CDR1 and CDR2 are SGHTA and FQGNSA. CDR3 length: 14 residues. V was shortened by 3 bases and J by 0 bases, with 6 bases between the two germline ends. This CDR3 reads CASSFWGSYNEQFF. CDR3 nucleotide sequence: TGTGCCAGCAGCTTCTGGGGCTCCTACAATGAGCAGTTCTTC.

The table lists this clone with a few counts. The rearrangement links TRBV2 to TRBJ1-1; no firm D call. Trimming pared 2 bases from V and 3 bases from J, leaving 13 bases between. This CDR3 has 15 residues. Germline V CDR1 and CDR2: SNHLY, FYNNEI. The CDR3 protein is CASSEFEALYTEAFF. The CDR3 DNA is TGTGCCAGCAGTGAATTTGAGGCCCTCTACACTGAAGCTTTCTTT.

The genes are TRBV7-9 and TRBJ2-3; 9 bases line up with TRBD1. Germline trimming cut 6 bases from V and 1 base from J; bases unmatched to any gene: 8. Germline values: CDR1 SEHNR, CDR2 FQNEAQ (reference sequence). The CDR3 is 16 amino acids. DNA of the CDR3: TGTGCCAGCAGGGGTGGACAGGGGCTTCGCACAGATACGCAGTATTTT. Its translation is CASRGGQGLRTDTQYF.

In its sample, this clone was seen a few times. The chain recombines TRBV27 with TRBJ2-3, with D possibly being TRBD2 (5 bases). Germline values: CDR1 MNHEY, CDR2 SMNVEV (reference sequence). Trimming removed 2 bases from V and 2 bases from J, with 11 bases in between. This CDR3 region has 15 residues. The CDR3 region has the DNA TGTGCCAGCAGTTTAAAAGCGCGGGCCACAGATACGCAGTATTTT. Translation gives CASSLKARATDTQYF.

The chain has TRBV6-9 and TRBJ1-1; no clear D. The germline V gene has CDR1 MNHGY and CDR2 SVAAGI. V was pared by 5 bases and J by 1 base, with 5 bases between. This CDR3 has 12 amino acids. The DNA for the CDR3 is TGTGCCAGCAGTCGGAGGAACACTGAAGCTTTCTTT. It is translated as CASSRRNTEAFF.

This clone was picked up one time. This chain connects TRBV6-1 to TRBJ2-1; D unresolved. Germline V lookup: CDR1 MNHNS, CDR2 SASEGT. V was shortened by 3 bases and J by 4 bases, with 19 bases between the two germline ends. The CDR3 is 17 amino acids. The CDR3 DNA follows: TGTGCCAGCAGTGAGTTCTACCGTCGGCGCGTTTACAATGAGCAGTTCTTC. Residues: CASSEFYRRRVYNEQFF.

The chain couples TRBV7-8 to TRBJ2-3; 13 bases match TRBD2. Trimming removed 5 bases from V and 5 bases from J; junction bases left unmatched: 7. This CDR3 is 16 amino acids long. Germline loops: CDR1 SGHVS, CDR2 FQNEAQ. CDR3 protein: CASSPDGLAGEDTQYF. CDR3 nucleotide sequence: TGTGCCAGCAGCCCCGACGGACTAGCGGGAGAAGATACGCAGTATTTT. Combining the CDR3 with reference TRBV7-8 and TRBJ2-3 gives the whole variable domain GAGVSQSPRYKVAKRGQDVALRCDPISGHVSLFWYQQALGQGPEFLTYFQNEAQLDKSGLPSDRFFAERPEGSVSTLKIQRTQQEDSAVYLCASSPDGLAGEDTQYFGPGTRLTVL.

The rearrangement joins TRBV28 to TRBJ1-5, with TRBD1 matching over 8 bases. The CDR3 is 17 residues long. V shed 6 bases and J 4 bases; nucleotides not matched to a gene: 14. Germline lookup yields CDR1 MDHEN and CDR2 SYDVKM. The CDR3 DNA sequence: TGTGCCAGCAGCCGAGAGGGACAGGTTTTCGGGAATCAGCCCCAGCATTTT. Protein product: CASSREGQVFGNQPQHF.

The CDR3 here is CASSQDGGAYNEQFF. For the CDR3, the DNA is TGCGCCAGCAGCCAAGACGGCGGGGCCTACAATGAGCAGTTCTTC. The rearrangement joins TRBV4-1 to TRBJ2-1, with D possibly matching TRBD2 (6 bases). This CDR3 region has 15 residues. V was cut by 0 bases and J by 2 bases, with 8 bases left in between. Germline V CDR1 and CDR2: MGHRA, YSYEKL.

The V gene is TRBV5-1, the J gene TRBJ2-3; D possibly corresponds to TRBD1 (5 bases). Trimming removed 6 bases from V and 0 bases from J, with 20 bases in between. Germline CDR1 is SGHRS and CDR2 is YFSETQ. CDR3 length equals 17 residues. The CDR3 spells CASMWGDFGLSTDTQYF. The CDR3 region has the DNA TGCGCCAGCATGTGGGGCGATTTCGGCCTTAGCACAGATACGCAGTATTTT.

V and J are TRBV9 and TRBJ2-3; 14 bases fit TRBD2. The CDR3 has 16 amino acids. The germline CDR1 and CDR2 sequences are SGDLS and YYNGEE. The junction had 2 bases not matched to a gene; V was cut back by 2 bases and J by 3 bases. The CDR3, as DNA: TGTGCCAGCAGCGTGGGGACTAGCGGGAGAACAGATACGCAGTATTTT. This gives the protein CASSVGTSGRTDTQYF.

J is TRBJ2-7 and V is TRBV18; no reliable D call. Germline V gene sequence: CDR1 KGHSH, CDR2 LQKENI. The V gene lost 0 bases and the J gene lost 0 bases, with 6 bases spanning the gap. The CDR3 length is 14 residues. CDR3 DNA sequence: TGTGCCAGCTCACCACCAGCCAGCTCCTACGAGCAGTACTTC. This gives the protein CASSPPASSYEQYF.

The rearrangement joins TRBV5-1 to TRBJ2-1, with 7 bases lining up with TRBD2. The germline gives CDR1 SGHRS, CDR2 YFSETQ. Unmatched junction bases numbered 7, after V lost 4 bases and J lost 6 bases. This CDR3 spans 14 amino acids. In DNA, the CDR3 is TGCGCCAGCAGCCGTTCCGGGACTACCAATGAGCAGTTCTTC. Translated, it gives CASSRSGTTNEQFF.

J is TRBJ2-7 and V is TRBV19; TRBD1 or TRBD2 may be the D gene (6 bases each). Germline lookup yields CDR1 LNHDA and CDR2 SQIVND (reference sequence). The CDR3 has 15 residues. Trimming stripped 3 bases from V and 2 bases from J, with 14 bases between. The CDR3, as DNA: TGTGCCAGTAGTATTGAACCCGGGGGCCCCTACGAGCAGTACTTC. This gives the protein CASSIEPGGPYEQYF. Variable domain in full (rest from reference TRBV19 and TRBJ2-7): DGGITQSPKYLFRKEGQNVTLSCEQNLNHDAMYWYRQDPGQGLRLIYYSQIVNDFQKGDIAEGYSVSREKKESFPLTVTSAQKNPTAFYLCASSIEPGGPYEQYFGPGTRLTVT.

The rearrangement uses TRBV21-1 and TRBJ2-2; the D call TRBD1 from the table was never checked on the DNA. TRBV21-1 is deemed a pseudogene. The CDR3 contains 16 residues. CDR3 sequence: CASSPFPTDNTGELFF. The CDR3 DNA is TGTGCCAGCAGCCCTTTCCCCACAGACAACACCGGGGAGCTGTTTTTT.

The CDR3 DNA follows: TGTGCCAGCAGCTTAGTGGGACTAGCGTTGGCAGATACGCAGTATTTT. Its protein product is CASSLVGLALADTQYF. This sequence joins TRBV11-2 and TRBJ2-3, with TRBD2 matching 10 bases. The trim removed 1 base at V and 4 bases at J, leaving 5 bases unmatched. The CDR3 sequence is 16 residues long. CDR1 SGHAT and CDR2 FQNNGV come from the germline V gene.

This clone was seen more than once but under ten times. The gene calls are TRBV11-1 and TRBJ2-7; D ambiguous. Trimming shortened V by 0 bases and J by 2 bases, and 8 bases separated the two germline ends. Per the germline V gene, CDR1 is SGHAT and CDR2 is FQDESV (reference sequence). This CDR3 has 14 amino acids. The CDR3 loop reads CASSLASPAYEQYF. The DNA for the CDR3 is TGTGCCAGCAGCTTAGCGTCCCCCGCCTACGAGCAGTACTTC.

This sequence joins TRBV27 and TRBJ2-7; D is possibly TRBD1 (5 bases). Germline V gene data show CDR1 as MNHEY and CDR2 as SMNVEV (reference sequence). With 3 bases removed from V and 2 bases from J, the gap between germline ends came to 11 bases. The CDR3 length is 14 residues. The DNA for the CDR3 is TGTGCCAGCAGTTTTTTGGGGCTCACCTACGAGCAGTACTTC. Protein product: CASSFLGLTYEQYF.

The chain combines TRBV7-9 with TRBJ1-1; 7 bases align to TRBD1. The CDR3 extends over 13 amino acids. CDR1 is SEHNR and CDR2 is FQNEAQ in the germline V gene (reference sequence). The V and J ends lost 8 bases and 4 bases, in that order; junction bases with no gene match: 7. The CDR3, as DNA: TGTGCCAGCCGTACAGGGGTTGGCACTGAAGCTTTCTTT. Translation gives CASRTGVGTEAFF.

This chain links TRBV5-6 with TRBJ2-7; 7 positions agree with TRBD1. The junction had 2 bases not matched to a gene; V was cut back by 0 bases and J by 2 bases. CDR3 size: 14 residues. The V gene's germline CDR1 is SGHDT and CDR2 YYEEEE. DNA of the CDR3: TGTGCCAGCAGCTTGGCGGGGACAGCCTACGAGCAGTACTTC. Its protein is CASSLAGTAYEQYF.